The next 28 T cell receptor beta chains were all read from a single sample in a study of identical twins. TCRdb redid the calling of the 5' RACE reads with MiXCR, one entry per CDR3 protein. The sample lists roughly 720,000 distinct CDR3 sequences, 18% occurring once. These records were also assigned to another study, of T cells expressing NK-cell markers.

Sample: PBMCs. These receptors all come from a woman under 30 in good health.

This chain links TRBV7-9 with TRBJ2-2, with D hard to call. The V gene lost 8 bases and the J gene lost 2 bases, with 15 bases spanning the gap. The CDR3 is 15 amino acids. Germline V gene lookup returns CDR1 SEHNR and CDR2 FQNEAQ (reference sequence). The CDR3 protein is CASVPNTFNTGELFF. CDR3 nucleotides: TGTGCCAGCGTCCCAAACACCTTTAACACCGGGGAGCTGTTTTTT.

The chain joins TRBV20-1 to TRBJ2-1, with D possibly matching TRBD1 (8 bases). The germline CDR1 and CDR2 sequences are DFQATT and SNEGSKA (reference sequence). Trimming took 5 bases from V and 3 from J, leaving 17 bases between them. The CDR3 length is 15 residues. CDR3 nucleotide sequence: TGCAGTGCTGAACAGGGGGGGTCTGTCTACAATGAGCAGTTCTTC. Translation gives CSAEQGGSVYNEQFF.

The chain links TRBV27 to TRBJ1-2, with unresolved D. In germline, CDR1 is MNHEY, CDR2 SMNVEV (reference sequence). Trimming left V 8 bases short and J 1 base short, with 20 bases between. The CDR3 runs to 16 residues. The CDR3 coding sequence is TGTGCCAGCGGTCCGCTTTCTGTACCTCATAACTATGGCTACACCTTC. This gives the protein CASGPLSVPHNYGYTF.

This clonotype came up many times. V usage is TRBV12-3 or TRBV12-4 and J usage is TRBJ2-7; TRBD2 matches at 7 bases. This CDR3 region has 14 residues. Unmatched junction bases numbered 2, after V lost 1 base and J lost 2 bases. For the CDR3, the DNA is TGTGCCAGCAGTTTAGGGACTAGGCCCTACGAGCAGTACTTC. Residues: CASSLGTRPYEQYF.

The J gene is TRBJ2-7, the V gene TRBV7-2; tentatively, D is TRBD1 (5 bases). The CDR3 totals 15 residues. Germline V gene lookup returns CDR1 SGHTA and CDR2 FQGNSA. V lost 0 bases, J lost 0 bases, and 9 bases lay in between. The CDR3 is CASSLATGTSYEQYF. The CDR3 nucleotides are TGTGCCAGCAGCTTAGCCACAGGTACCTCCTACGAGCAGTACTTC.

This clonotype was picked up one time. The chain employs TRBV5-1 and TRBJ2-1; TRBD2 matches 12 bases. V was pared by 3 bases and J by 7 bases, with 5 bases of the junction left unmatched. This CDR3 is 15 amino acids long. Germline assignment: CDR1 SGHRS and CDR2 YFSETQ. The CDR3 bases are TGCGCCAGCAGCTCCGGGACTAGCGGGTGGAATGAGCAGTTCTTC. It specifies CASSSGTSGWNEQFF. The variable domain in full, completed from reference TRBV5-1 and TRBJ2-1, reads KAGVTQTPRYLIKTRGQQVTLSCSPISGHRSVSWYQQTPGQGLQFLFEYFSETQRNKGNFPGRFSGRQFSNSRSEMNVSTLELGDSALYLCASSSGTSGWNEQFFGPGTRLTVL.

In its sample, this clonotype was seen a few times. V usage is TRBV7-9 and J usage is TRBJ2-1; TRBD2 matches at 8 bases. Trimming took 3 bases from V and 0 from J; bases not matched to a gene: 7. CDR1 and CDR2 from the germline V gene are SEHNR and FQNEAQ (reference sequence). The CDR3 sequence is 17 residues long. CDR3 in DNA: TGTGCCAGCAGCTTCCTAGCGGGTTCGAGCTCCTACAATGAGCAGTTCTTC. This sequence encodes CASSFLAGSSSYNEQFF.

J is TRBJ2-7 and V is TRBV5-8; 8 bases line up with TRBD2. In germline, CDR1 is SGHTS, CDR2 YDEGEE. V gave up 4 bases and J gave up 7 bases; unmatched junction bases: 10. This CDR3 has 14 amino acids. The chain's CDR3 is CASSREAGAGEQYF. DNA for the CDR3: TGTGCCAGCAGCCGAGAAGCGGGAGCTGGAGAGCAGTACTTC.

The chain has TRBV20-1 and TRBJ2-3; possibly TRBD1 or TRBD2 for D (5 bases each). The germline V and J ends were trimmed by 6 bases and 1 base, with 14 bases remaining between them. CDR3 length equals 14 residues. The germline CDR1 and CDR2 sequences are DFQATT and SNEGSKA (reference sequence). CDR3 in amino acids: CSAAGDRGTDTQYF. The CDR3 DNA follows: TGCAGTGCAGCCGGGGACCGGGGCACAGATACGCAGTATTTT.

This clonotype was seen at least ten times. The rearrangement joins TRBV20-1 to TRBJ2-1; the D is unclear. The CDR3 spans 14 residues. Trimming took 7 bases from V and 6 from J, leaving 19 bases between them. CDR1 is DFQATT, CDR2 SNEGSKA, per germline (reference sequence). The DNA for the CDR3 is TGCAGTGTCCTTCCCCACAGAAAAATCAATGAGCAGTTCTTC. It is translated as CSVLPHRKINEQFF.

The chain joins TRBV6-1 to TRBJ2-4; the D gene is possibly TRBD2 (5 bases). This CDR3 region has 14 residues. Germline CDR1 is MNHNS and CDR2 is SASEGT. V lost 7 bases and J lost 4, with 14 bases in between. Here the CDR3 DNA reads TGTGCCAGCATGAATTGGGGAGTGAAAAACATTCAGTACTTC. Protein product: CASMNWGVKNIQYF.

This chain uses TRBV4-3 with TRBJ2-7; D ambiguous. Germline values: CDR1 LGHNA, CDR2 YSLEER. The CDR3 is 14 amino acids. V was clipped by 1 base and J by 3 bases, with 10 bases between them. Written as DNA, the CDR3 is TGCGCCAGCAGCCAAGTACTCGAAAGCTACGAGCAGTACTTC. This translates into CASSQVLESYEQYF.

The chain is built from TRBV20-1 and TRBJ2-7, with 7 bases matching TRBD2. The CDR3 runs 15 residues. The germline gives CDR1 DFQATT, CDR2 SNEGSKA (reference sequence). V lost 6 bases and J lost 5; bases outside the gene matches: 16. CDR3 sequence reads: CSALSPGGWTDEQYF. The CDR3 DNA sequence: TGCAGTGCCCTCTCACCGGGGGGTTGGACGGACGAGCAGTACTTC.

Many counts were recorded for this clonotype. The genes are TRBV12-3 or TRBV12-4 and TRBJ2-1; 9 bases align to TRBD2. The junction had 3 bases not matched to a gene; V was cut back by 3 bases and J by 0 bases. The CDR3 is made up of 16 amino acids. CDR3 protein: CASSFGTSLSYNEQFF. The CDR3 region has the DNA TGTGCCAGCAGTTTTGGGACTAGCCTCTCCTACAATGAGCAGTTCTTC.

This clonotype has more than one count but fewer than ten. CDR3 loop: CSASLQETQYF. Written as DNA, the CDR3 is TGCAGTGCCAGCTTACAAGAGACCCAGTACTTC. This chain uses TRBV20-1 with TRBJ2-5; D not certain. CDR3 length equals 11 residues. Trimming stripped 6 bases from V and 2 bases from J, with 7 bases between. Germline V gene lookup returns CDR1 DFQATT and CDR2 SNEGSKA (reference sequence).

V and J are TRBV12-3 or TRBV12-4 and TRBJ2-3; 7 positions match TRBD1. The V gene end was trimmed by 5 bases and the J gene end by 7 bases; junction bases not matched to a gene: 6. This CDR3 comprises 13 residues. CDR3 region: CASSADRENTQYF. The CDR3 DNA sequence: TGTGCCAGCAGTGCCGACAGGGAGAATACGCAGTATTTT.

V usage is TRBV9 and J usage is TRBJ2-1; D is uncertain. Trimming left V 4 bases short and J 8 bases short, with 16 bases between. The germline V gene encodes CDR1 SGDLS and CDR2 YYNGEE. This CDR3 is 14 amino acids long. In DNA form, the CDR3 reads TGTGCCAGCAGCCCAGAGTCCCTGCTTCATGAGCAGTTCTTC. Its translation: CASSPESLLHEQFF.

The CDR3 reads CSARASGMRADTQYF. Here the CDR3 DNA reads TGCAGTGCTAGGGCTAGCGGGATGAGGGCAGATACGCAGTATTTT. The chain recombines TRBV20-1 with TRBJ2-3, with 9 bases identical to TRBD2. The CDR3 consists of 15 residues. V dropped 3 bases and J dropped 4; count of bases not matched to a gene: 8. CDR1 is DFQATT, CDR2 SNEGSKA, per germline (reference sequence).

The chain uses TRBV5-6 and TRBJ2-2; perhaps TRBD1 as D (6 bases). Per germline, CDR1 SGHDT and CDR2 YYEEEE. Trimming stripped 7 bases from V and 4 bases from J, with 8 bases between. CDR3 length equals 12 residues. CDR3 loop: CASFRGTGELFF. The CDR3 DNA follows: TGTGCCAGCTTCAGGGGCACCGGGGAGCTGTTTTTT.

The genes are TRBV5-1 and TRBJ1-1; TRBD1 agrees at 10 bases. Germline V gene lookup returns CDR1 SGHRS and CDR2 YFSETQ. CDR3 size: 14 residues. V was clipped by 4 bases and J by 4 bases; unmatched bases: 4. CDR3 sequence: CASSAGQGFTEAFF. DNA of the CDR3: TGCGCCAGCAGCGCGGGACAGGGGTTCACTGAAGCTTTCTTT.

This clonotype came up a few times. The chain combines TRBV6-5 with TRBJ2-3, with D perhaps TRBD2 (6 bases). The V and J ends lost 4 bases and 1 base respectively, with 18 bases between them. Germline V gene lookup returns CDR1 MNHEY and CDR2 SVGAGI. This CDR3 is built from 17 residues. CDR3 region: CASSSTTDGSGTDTQYF. CDR3 DNA: TGTGCCAGCAGTTCTACGACTGACGGGAGTGGCACAGATACGCAGTATTTT.

This chain connects TRBV5-1 to TRBJ2-1; TRBD2 matches 12 bases. CDR1 is SGHRS, CDR2 YFSETQ, per germline. With V trimmed by 1 base and J by 6 bases, 8 bases remained unmatched. This CDR3 contains 17 residues. CDR3 nucleotide sequence: TGCGCCAGCAGCTTGACCCCTAGCGGGGGGGCCGGCAATGAGCAGTTCTTC. This encodes CASSLTPSGGAGNEQFF.

This clonotype was counted only a few times. The chain combines TRBV20-1 with TRBJ1-2, with 10 bases matching TRBD1. CDR1 and CDR2 (germline): DFQATT, SNEGSKA (reference sequence). The CDR3 has 15 residues. The J segment lost 4 bases and the V segment lost 6 bases, leaving 11 bases of the junction unmatched. The CDR3 here is CSAHRGQGSGYGYTF. The CDR3 DNA reads TGCAGTGCACACCGGGGACAGGGGTCCGGCTATGGCTACACCTTC.

This clonotype appeared a few times. The V call is TRBV12-3 or TRBV12-4, the J call TRBJ1-1; 8 nucleotides match TRBD1. J lost 6 bases, V lost 6 bases, and 3 bases had no gene match. The CDR3 is 12 amino acids. Here the CDR3 DNA reads TGTGCCAGCAGCCGCAGGGGGCCTGAAGCTTTCTTT. Translation gives CASSRRGPEAFF.

J is TRBJ2-2 and V is TRBV4-3; TRBD1 matches at 7 bases. The length of the CDR3 is 15 residues. With 6 bases clipped from V and 5 bases from J, the junction kept 9 bases outside the gene matches. From germline, CDR1 is LGHNA and CDR2 YSLEER. CDR3 amino acids: CASRVDRLGTGELFF. CDR3 in DNA: TGCGCCAGCAGGGTGGACAGGTTGGGAACCGGGGAGCTGTTTTTT.

This clonotype has more than one count but fewer than ten. This chain joins TRBV7-9 and TRBJ2-1; tentative D call: TRBD2 (7 bases). Germline-derived CDR1 and CDR2 are SEHNR and FQNEAQ (reference sequence). Trimming cost V 3 bases and J 5 bases, with 17 bases left between them. There are 16 residues in the CDR3. CDR3 bases: TGTGCCAGCAGCTTCAAAAGGGGGGCGGGGGACAATGAGCAGTTCTTC. Residues: CASSFKRGAGDNEQFF.

This chain uses TRBV11-2 with TRBJ2-1; D not resolved. Germline assignment: CDR1 SGHAT and CDR2 FQNNGV. V was cut by 0 bases and J by 5 bases, with 11 bases left in between. The CDR3 loop spans 15 amino acids. CDR3 sequence: CASSLDRAQNNEQFF. The CDR3 DNA is TGTGCCAGCAGCTTAGATCGGGCTCAGAACAATGAGCAGTTCTTC. The full variable domain, rest sourced from reference TRBV11-2 and TRBJ2-1, is EAGVAQSPRYKIIEKRQSVAFWCNPISGHATLYWYQQILGQGPKLLIQFQNNGVVDDSQLPKDRFSAERLKGVDSTLKIQPAKLEDSAVYLCASSLDRAQNNEQFFGPGTRLTVL.

The chain recombines TRBV12-3 or TRBV12-4 with TRBJ2-7, with TRBD2 matching 7 bases. With 3 bases clipped from V and 6 bases from J, the junction kept 2 bases outside the gene matches. The CDR3 is made up of 12 amino acids. The CDR3 protein is CASSLGLIEQYF. The CDR3 nucleotides are TGTGCCAGCAGTTTGGGACTAATCGAGCAGTACTTC.